Below, one T cell receptor (beta chain) is given with its context. Antigen: not known. This sample stems from a study of cytomegalovirus exposure and HLA in healthy donors. The PCR was carried out with 60 Vbeta primers and 13 Jbeta primers. Profiling relied on immunoSEQ multiplex PCR, and the TCRdb table lists in-frame clones only, not all of them. The sample has about 130,000 clones, approximately 82% seen once. Notes on the study in general: High sensitivity and specificity were reportedly achieved when the classifier diagnosed cytomegalovirus status.

The sequencing sample was made of PBMCs. The clonotype originates from a man younger than 30 in good health and CMV-seropositive.

The CDR3 DNA sequence: TGCGCCACCGGGGCCGCGGGGCGTAACTATGGCTACACCTTC. Its translation: CATGAAGRNYGYTF. The V gene is TRBV4-1, the J gene TRBJ1-2; D may be TRBD1 (5 bases). The germline gives CDR1 MGHRA, CDR2 YSYEKL. V lost 10 bases, J lost 1 base, and 16 bases lay in between. CDR3 length: 14 amino acids.